This TCR beta chain emerged from a study of blood T cell repertoires in COVID-19. The method was immunoSEQ multiplex PCR; TCRdb's version includes in-frame clones alone and lacks a portion of them. The sample has approximately 400,000 clones, 70% to 90% seen once. Recruits, aged roughly 18 to 95 years, lived in about two dozen US areas. This clone was recorded only once. The V gene's germline CDR1 is GTSNPN and CDR2 SVGIG (reference sequence). Trimming took 1 base from V and 8 from J, leaving 14 bases between them. The CDR3 covers 14 residues. This chain links TRBV30 with TRBJ1-4; weak D call: TRBD1 (5 bases). The sequence derives from a woman between 18 and 29 years old who had recovered from COVID-19. The sequenced sample was PBMCs or T cells enriched from blood (not recorded which). CDR3 region: CAWSGRGALEKLFF. CDR3 bases: TGTGCCTGGAGTGGGAGGGGCGCGTTAGAAAAACTGTTTTTT.